The 8 T cell receptor beta chains below all came from one sample that was sequenced in a study of blood T cell repertoires in COVID-19. Repertoires were generated with immunoSEQ multiplex PCR, while TCRdb's copy carries only in-frame clones and drops some. The table lists some 270,000 clones, 70% to 90% of them singletons. The sequenced sample was PBMCs or T cells enriched from blood (not recorded which). All receptors derive from a woman between 50 and 59 years old with acute COVID-19.

This clone was detected only once. The gene calls are TRBV4-2 and TRBJ1-1, with 9 nucleotides matching TRBD1. Germline V CDR1 and CDR2: LGHNA, YNFKEQ. The CDR3 extends over 17 amino acids. With 3 bases clipped from V and 1 base from J, the junction kept 9 bases outside the gene matches. The CDR3 protein is CASSHAGTGSGNTEAFF. The CDR3 DNA is TGTGCCAGCAGCCATGCCGGGACAGGGTCAGGGAACACTGAAGCTTTCTTT.

V and J are TRBV2 and TRBJ1-5; D perhaps matches TRBD1 (5 bases). Trimming left V 3 bases short and J 5 bases short, with 8 bases between. Germline-derived CDR1 and CDR2 are SNHLY and FYNNEI. The CDR3 is 13 residues long. The CDR3 DNA reads TGTGCCAGCAGTGACGAACAGGATCAGCCCCAGCATTTT. It yields the protein CASSDEQDQPQHF.

The chain uses TRBV7-2 and TRBJ1-3, with a possible D match to TRBD1 (5 bases). CDR1 and CDR2 (germline): SGHTA, FQGNSA. The CDR3 loop spans 16 amino acids. The ends were cut back, 4 bases at V and 5 bases at J, with 18 bases in the middle. The CDR3 sequence: CASSSSLGGTRNTIYF. The CDR3 nucleotides read TGTGCCAGCAGCTCCTCCCTTGGAGGGACGCGAAACACCATATATTTT.

This clone was counted a few times. This sample also contains other DNA sequences that code for the same CDR3. The gene calls are TRBV7-2 and TRBJ2-7; 8 bases line up with TRBD1. The CDR3 sequence is 15 residues long. V was pared by 5 bases and J by 2 bases, with 8 bases of the junction left unmatched. Germline CDR1 SGHTA, CDR2 FQGNSA. In DNA, the CDR3 is TGTGCCAGCAGCCCACGGACAGGGTCTCCCTACGAGCAGTACTTC. This codes for CASSPRTGSPYEQYF.

The V and J genes are TRBV19 and TRBJ1-5; D not certain. The CDR3 totals 18 residues. Germline loops: CDR1 LNHDA, CDR2 SQIVND (reference sequence). V was pared by 0 bases and J by 4 bases, with 19 bases between. CDR3 loop: CASSIDPPVGHKNQPQHF. The CDR3 region has the DNA TGTGCCAGTAGTATAGACCCTCCAGTTGGGCACAAGAATCAGCCCCAGCATTTT. The full variable domain, with the rest looked up from reference TRBV19 and TRBJ1-5, is DGGITQSPKYLFRKEGQNVTLSCEQNLNHDAMYWYRQDPGQGLRLIYYSQIVNDFQKGDIAEGYSVSREKKESFPLTVTSAQKNPTAFYLCASSIDPPVGHKNQPQHFGDGTRLSIL.

The V call is TRBV6-4, the J call TRBJ1-2, with TRBD1 matching over 10 bases. Per the germline V gene, CDR1 is MRHNA and CDR2 is SNTAGT. Trimming took 2 bases from V and 5 from J; bases not matched to a gene: 5. CDR3 size: 15 residues. Here the CDR3 reads CASSDAGDRGYGYTF. In nucleotides, the CDR3 is TGTGCCAGCAGTGACGCAGGGGACAGGGGATATGGCTACACCTTC.

V gene TRBV5-1 combines with J gene TRBJ2-1; D is unclear. CDR3 length equals 16 residues. CDR1 SGHRS and CDR2 YFSETQ come from the germline V gene. The V and J ends lost 0 bases and 0 bases respectively, with 10 bases between them. The CDR3 is CASSLGSVSSYNEQFF. The CDR3, as DNA: TGCGCCAGCAGCTTGGGTTCCGTCAGCTCCTACAATGAGCAGTTCTTC.

This chain connects TRBV2 to TRBJ1-2; 8 bases are shared with TRBD1. Losses at the gene ends were 6 bases for V and 0 bases for J; bases not matched to a gene: 3. The germline V gene encodes CDR1 SNHLY and CDR2 FYNNEI. The CDR3 has 14 amino acids. The CDR3 DNA is TGTGCCAGCAGAGACAGGGGAGCTAACTATGGCTACACCTTC. This codes for CASRDRGANYGYTF.